The clone carrying this T cell receptor (beta chain) was seen more than once but under ten times. Just one base apart from a much larger clone, this may be a read error. A volume of about 6 milliliters of peripheral blood was collected by draw at each of two time points. V was clipped by 6 bases and J by 5 bases; unmatched bases: 5. The germline V gene has CDR1 DFQATT and CDR2 SNEGSKA (reference sequence). CDR3 size: 12 residues. This sample stems from a study of prognosis after radiotherapy for stage I lung cancer. For the study at large: Patients were enrolled between 2018 and 2019 (all with stage I non-small cell lung cancer).

The study amplified the TCR beta CDR3 region from genomic DNA. This amplification was carried out by two rounds of multiplex PCR. TRBV and TRBJ genes each had their own specific primers in first-round PCR. Via MiXCR, TCRdb re-called the multiplex PCR reads, giving one row per CDR3 protein. The sample has some 34,000 distinct CDR3 sequences, 25% to 40% seen once. The origin of this receptor is a donor aged 50 or older with non-small cell lung cancer. This chain links TRBV20-1 with TRBJ1-1, with 8 bases lining up with TRBD1. Sequenced material: PBMCs, taken before or after stereotactic body radiation therapy (not recorded which). Here the CDR3 DNA reads TGCAGTGCCACAGGGGGATTTACTGAAGCTTTCTTT. This encodes CSATGGFTEAFF.